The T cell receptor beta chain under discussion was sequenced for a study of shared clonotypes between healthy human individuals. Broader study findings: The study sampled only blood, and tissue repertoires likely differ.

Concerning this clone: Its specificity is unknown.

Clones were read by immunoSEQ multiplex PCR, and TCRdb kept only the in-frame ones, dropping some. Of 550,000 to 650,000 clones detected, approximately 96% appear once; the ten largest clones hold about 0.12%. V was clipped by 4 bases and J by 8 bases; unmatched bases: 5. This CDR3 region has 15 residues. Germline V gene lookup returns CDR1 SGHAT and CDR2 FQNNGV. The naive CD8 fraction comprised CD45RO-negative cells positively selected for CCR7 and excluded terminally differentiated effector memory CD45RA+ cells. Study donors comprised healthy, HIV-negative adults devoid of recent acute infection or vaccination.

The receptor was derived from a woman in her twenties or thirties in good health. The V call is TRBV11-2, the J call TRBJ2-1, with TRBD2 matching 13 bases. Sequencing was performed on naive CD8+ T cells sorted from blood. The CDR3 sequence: CASSYGTSGTHEQFF. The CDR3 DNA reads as TGTGCCAGCAGCTACGGGACTAGCGGGACGCATGAGCAGTTCTTC.